A selection of T cell receptor beta chains follows, all from one sample in a study of identical twins' blood T cells. TCRdb ran MiXCR on the 5' RACE reads and lists one entry per CDR3 protein. Among 300,000 to 450,000 distinct CDR3 sequences, over 25% were seen once, and the ten largest hold 6.1%. Source material: PBMCs. All receptors derive from a woman between 18 and 55 years old in good health. Both conserved end residues are part of each CDR3. The D gene is left open where the match is weak. Some rows mark clone size as missing; the rest say once, few, many or name a class of expanded clone.

V	J	D	size	DNA	CDR3
TRBV20-1	TRBJ2-3	TRBD2	many	TGCAGTGCTAGACTAGCGGCGGATACGCAGTATTTT	CSARLAADTQYF
TRBV12-3/TRBV12-4	TRBJ1-6	TRBD1	many	TGTGCCAGCCGGGACAGCTCAAATTCACCCCTCCACTTT	CASRDSSNSPLHF
TRBV14	TRBJ2-1	NA	few	TGTGCCAGCAGCAAAGCCAATGAGCAGTTCTTC	CASSKANEQFF
TRBV7-2	TRBJ1-1	NA	NA	TGTGCCAGCAGCTTAGCCTCCGGGACACCTGAAGCTTTCTTT	CASSLASGTPEAFF
TRBV6-5	TRBJ2-2	TRBD1	few	TGTGCCAGCAGTTCTTACAGGGGAAGTAGGACCGGGGAGCTGTTTTTT	CASSSYRGSRTGELFF
TRBV9	TRBJ2-3	NA	few	TGTGCCAGCAGCGTGTCCAGAAAAGGCACAGATACGCAGTATTTT	CASSVSRKGTDTQYF
TRBV19	TRBJ2-3	TRBD2	once	TGTGCCAGTAGTGGGGTAGCGGGAGGAGCAGATACGCAGTATTTT	CASSGVAGGADTQYF
TRBV6-5	TRBJ1-6	NA	NA	TGTGCCAGCAGTTCTAGCCCGGGTCCACAAACACCCCTCCACTTT	CASSSSPGPQTPLHF
TRBV7-9	TRBJ2-3	NA	NA	TGTGCCAGCAGCCCGTGGACACGCACAGATACGCAGTATTTT	CASSPWTRTDTQYF
TRBV7-2	TRBJ1-6	NA	NA	TGTGCCAGCAGCTTAGGTTCACCCCTCCACTTT	CASSLGSPLHF
TRBV29-1	TRBJ1-3	NA	few	TGCAGCGTTGAAGCCGGGTTCTCTGGAAACACCATATATTTT	CSVEAGFSGNTIYF
TRBV19	TRBJ1-1	NA	many	TGTGCCAGTAGCCTTCCTACAGGGTATGAAACTTTCTTT	CASSLPTGYETFF
TRBV20-1	TRBJ1-5	NA	NA	TGCAGCATTAAAGAACCGGGACCTCGGGGTCAGCCCCAGCATTTT	CSIKEPGPRGQPQHF
TRBV7-9	TRBJ1-3	NA	few	TGTGTCAGCAGCTTAGCGGGCAGGTCAATTGGAAACACCATATATTTT	CVSSLAGRSIGNTIYF
TRBV10-3	TRBJ1-6	NA	many	TGTGCCATCAGTGAGTCCTTGTTTGGTTCACCCCTCCACTTT	CAISESLFGSPLHF
TRBV13	TRBJ2-7	NA	NA	TGTGCCAGCAGCTTACGGTACCTAACCTACGAGCAGTACTTC	CASSLRYLTYEQYF
TRBV5-6	TRBJ1-1	NA	NA	TGTGCCAGCAGCCCGACAGGTGTGATCGAAGCTTTCTTT	CASSPTGVIEAFF
TRBV30	TRBJ1-1	NA	many	TGTGCCGGGACCCTGGGAGGGAATACTGAAGCTTTCTTT	CAGTLGGNTEAFF
TRBV6-6	TRBJ1-3	NA	NA	TGTGCCAGCAGTTACGGGGGTGGAAACACCATATATTTT	CASSYGGGNTIYF
TRBV6-6	TRBJ1-1	NA	NA	TGTACCAGCAATCAGGGGCGTGCAACTGAAGCTTTCTTT	CTSNQGRATEAFF
TRBV20-1	TRBJ1-3	NA	NA	TGCAGTGCTGGCCGCCCTGCTGGAAACACCATATATTTT	CSAGRPAGNTIYF
TRBV19	TRBJ2-1	NA	few	TGTGCCAGTAGTATAGCGGGACTTCGCAACTACAATGAGCAGTTCTTC	CASSIAGLRNYNEQFF
TRBV7-2	TRBJ2-2	NA	few	TGTGCCAGCAGCTTCCGCGGGGCCGCGAACACCGGGGAGCTGTTTTTT	CASSFRGAANTGELFF
TRBV5-1	TRBJ1-1	TRBD1	few	TGCGCCAGCAGCTTCATGGGACAGGGGCTAAACACTGAAGCTTTCTTT	CASSFMGQGLNTEAFF
TRBV4-3	TRBJ1-3	TRBD1	NA	TGCGCCAGCAGCCAGTTTACCGGGACAGGGGGCGGTGGAAACACCATATATTTT	CASSQFTGTGGGGNTIYF
TRBV12-5	TRBJ2-5	TRBD2	NA	TGTGCTAGTGGTCCCGGACTAGCGGGGGCTCAAGAGACCCAGTACTTC	CASGPGLAGAQETQYF
TRBV18	TRBJ1-1	NA	few	TGTGCCAGCTCACCATTTTTCGCTGACAGTAACACTGAAGCTTTCTTT	CASSPFFADSNTEAFF
TRBV9	TRBJ1-1	TRBD1	few	TGTGCCAGCAGCGGAGGAGGGACAGCGAACACTGAAGCTTTCTTT	CASSGGGTANTEAFF
TRBV4-3	TRBJ2-1	TRBD2	few	TGCGCCAGCAGCCAACTTAGCGGGAAAACTGGCAATGAGCAGTTCTTC	CASSQLSGKTGNEQFF
TRBV27	TRBJ2-3	NA	many	TGTGCCAGCAGTTTAAGCAGGGCCTATGATACGCAGTATTTT	CASSLSRAYDTQYF
TRBV6-2/TRBV6-3	TRBJ1-1	NA	NA	TGTGCCAGCAGTTACTCGATCGGGACTATTAACACTGAAGCTTTCTTT	CASSYSIGTINTEAFF
TRBV6-5	TRBJ1-1	NA	NA	TGTGCCAGCAGTTCCCAGTCTAGTAACACTGAAGCTTTCTTT	CASSSQSSNTEAFF
TRBV6-5	TRBJ2-2	NA	NA	TGTGCCAGCAGTTACTTAGTAGGCGGTACCGGGGAGCTGTTTTTT	CASSYLVGGTGELFF
TRBV11-2	TRBJ2-2	NA	NA	TGTGCCAGCAGCTTCAGTGATGCCGGGGAGCTGTTTTTT	CASSFSDAGELFF
TRBV6-5	TRBJ2-3	TRBD2	few	TGTGCCAGCAGTCCATCAACTAGCGGGGGGGTTGATACGCAGTATTTT	CASSPSTSGGVDTQYF
TRBV19	TRBJ1-5	NA	NA	TGTGCCAGTAGTATGAAACAGCATAGCAATCAGCCCCAGCATTTT	CASSMKQHSNQPQHF
TRBV10-3	TRBJ1-1	NA	few	TGTGCCATCAGTGAGGTGGCCGTGAACACTGAAGCTTTCTTT	CAISEVAVNTEAFF
TRBV16	TRBJ1-3	NA	NA	TGTGCCAGCAGCCAATCCCGCCAAGAAGGAAACACCATATATTTT	CASSQSRQEGNTIYF
TRBV12-3/TRBV12-4	TRBJ2-7	TRBD1	NA	TGTGCCAGCAGTCGACAGGGTTTACGCGAGCAGTACTTC	CASSRQGLREQYF
TRBV6-5	TRBJ1-3	NA	NA	TGTGCCAACAGTTACGGGGGCCAAGGAAACACCATATATTTT	CANSYGGQGNTIYF
TRBV5-1	TRBJ2-7	NA	NA	TGCGCCAGCAGCTTGCAGTCGGGGACCCTCTCCTACGAGCAGTACTTC	CASSLQSGTLSYEQYF
TRBV20-1	TRBJ2-1	TRBD2	NA	TGCAGTGCTAGTGATGCCTTAGCGGGGGGATACAATGAGCAGTTCTTC	CSASDALAGGYNEQFF
TRBV29-1	TRBJ1-2	NA	NA	TGCAGCGTTGAAGATCTCTATACCCCGGCCAGCGGGTCTGGCTACACCTTC	CSVEDLYTPASGSGYTF
TRBV7-2	TRBJ1-1	NA	few	TGTGCCAGCAGCGTCACAGGGACTGGGTACACTGAAGCTTTCTTT	CASSVTGTGYTEAFF
TRBV2	TRBJ2-3	NA	NA	TGTGCCTGCAATGGGGGAATGAGCACAGATACGCAGTATTTT	CACNGGMSTDTQYF
TRBV27	TRBJ1-5	NA	many	TGTGCCAGCACCATGGACCGGTGCGGGAATCAGCCCCAGCATTTT	CASTMDRCGNQPQHF
TRBV7-9	TRBJ2-7	NA	NA	TGTGCCAGCAGCTTAGGTCCCCCGCCCTACGAGCAGTACTTC	CASSLGPPPYEQYF
TRBV3-1	TRBJ2-1	NA	NA	TGTGCCAGCAGCCAAGCAGGGGGGAACAATGAGCAGTTCTTC	CASSQAGGNNEQFF
TRBV20-1	TRBJ2-5	NA	NA	TGCAGTGCTAGGGTAACAGGGTCGGAGACCCAGTACTTC	CSARVTGSETQYF
TRBV12-3/TRBV12-4	TRBJ2-7	NA	NA	TGTGCCAGCAGCCCCATTGGGGGCCGCTCCGAGCAGTACTTC	CASSPIGGRSEQYF
TRBV12-3/TRBV12-4	TRBJ1-2	NA	NA	TGTGCCAGCGCCCCGGTCGCCGTCTATGGCTACACCTTC	CASAPVAVYGYTF
TRBV29-1	TRBJ2-7	NA	many	TGCAGCGTTGGGAAACCCCGGGGGCCCCTCTACGAGCAGTACTTC	CSVGKPRGPLYEQYF
TRBV6-6	TRBJ1-2	TRBD1	many	TGTGCCAGCCAGACAGGGAACTATGGCTACACCTTC	CASQTGNYGYTF
TRBV19	TRBJ2-3	NA	many	TGTGCCAGTAGCTTTCCGGAAGATACGCAGTATTTT	CASSFPEDTQYF
TRBV6-1	TRBJ1-5	NA	NA	TGTGCCAGCATGAAGGGTGGAGGGGCCAATCAGCCCCAGCATTTT	CASMKGGGANQPQHF